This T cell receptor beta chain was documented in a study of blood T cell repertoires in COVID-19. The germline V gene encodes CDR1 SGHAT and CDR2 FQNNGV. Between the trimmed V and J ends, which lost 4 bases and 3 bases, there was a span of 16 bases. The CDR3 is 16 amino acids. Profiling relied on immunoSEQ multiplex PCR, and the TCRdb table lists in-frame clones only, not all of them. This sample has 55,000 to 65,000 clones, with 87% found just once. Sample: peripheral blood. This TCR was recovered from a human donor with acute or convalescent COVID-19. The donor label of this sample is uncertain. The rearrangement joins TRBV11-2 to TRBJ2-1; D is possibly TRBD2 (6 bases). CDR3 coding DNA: TGTGCCAGCAGCTCCTCGGGACTCACAATCTACAATGAGCAGTTCTTC. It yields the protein CASSSSGLTIYNEQFF.